Shown below are 3 T cell receptor beta chains from a single sample sequenced in a study of metastatic and nonmetastatic thyroid tumors. None of the patients had undergone any treatment ahead of thyroid surgery. TCRdb re-called the PCR reads with MiXCR. The sample lists fewer than 5,500 clones; about a third were seen once. The sequencing sample was made of adjacent normal tissue. Receptor source: a male donor with papillary thyroid cancer or a benign thyroid nodule (not recorded which). Some clones in this sample may be carry-over from other donors' samples.

This clone was counted a few times. The V gene is TRBV10-1, the J gene TRBJ2-7; D not certain. The CDR3 has 13 residues. The V and J ends lost 3 bases and 5 bases respectively, with 11 bases between them. Germline V CDR1 and CDR2: WNHNN, SYGVQD (reference sequence). Written as DNA, the CDR3 is TGCGCCAGCAGTGATAGGACCAAGGACGAGCAGTACTTC. Protein product: CASSDRTKDEQYF.

The chain uses TRBV28 and TRBJ2-7; D tentatively fits TRBD1 or TRBD2 (6 bases each). The CDR3 extends over 17 amino acids. Per germline, CDR1 MDHEN and CDR2 SYDVKM. The V end was cut by 6 bases, the J end by 3 bases, with 24 bases between. CDR3 residues: CASREGPTGLTIYEQYF. CDR3 sequence (DNA): TGTGCCAGCAGGGAGGGACCTACAGGGTTGACTATCTACGAGCAGTACTTC.

Within the sample, this clone is large. This chain links TRBV12-3 or TRBV12-4 with TRBJ2-3; D perhaps matches TRBD2 (6 bases). The CDR3 consists of 16 residues. V gave up 6 bases and J gave up 4 bases, with 20 bases separating them. CDR3 coding DNA: TGTGCCAGCAGCCCTTCTGAGGGAGGAGAGTCAGATACGCAGTATTTT. As protein: CASSPSEGGESDTQYF.